Given below is one T cell receptor (beta chain) in context. The sample is drawn from a study of cytomegalovirus exposure and HLA in healthy donors. The study ran its PCR with 60 Vbeta and 13 Jbeta primers. TCRdb keeps only in-frame clones here, not all; method: immunoSEQ multiplex PCR. The sample has over 150,000 clones; under 85% are singletons. Sample: PBMCs. This TCR came from a male donor in good health and CMV-seronegative.

In DNA form, the CDR3 reads TGTGCCAGCAGTCTCAACAGGGGATATGGCTACACCTTC. It encodes CASSLNRGYGYTF. The chain carries TRBV6-6 and TRBJ1-2, with TRBD1 identical over 7 bases. V dropped 5 bases and J dropped 5; count of bases not matched to a gene: 5. This CDR3 has 13 residues. CDR1 is MNHNY, CDR2 SVGAGI, per germline (reference sequence).